A selection of T cell receptor beta chains follows, all from one sample in a study of blood T cell repertoires in COVID-19. Sequencing used immunoSEQ multiplex PCR; TCRdb keeps in-frame clones, though not all of them. Counted here are about 200,000 clones, roughly 86% occurring once; the ten biggest clones make up about 6%. Sequenced sample: PBMCs or T cells enriched from blood (not recorded which). The origin of the receptors is a middle-aged man with acute COVID-19. Both conserved end residues are trimmed from each CDR3. Clone size is shown for a subset of rows, as once, few, many or a class of expanded clone.

>-|TRBJ2-2|TRBV30
ALRTGNTGELF
>-|TRBJ2-1|TRBV7-3
ASSSTTGHEQF
>-|TRBJ1-2|TRBV3-1/TRBV3-2
ASSQVRDRGYNGYT
>-|TRBJ2-4|TRBV28
ASSLLQVAKNIQY
>-|TRBJ1-5|TRBV27
ASRGGSNQPQH
>-|TRBJ2-2|TRBV7-3
ASSPILGVAANTGELF
>-|TRBJ1-5|TRBV29-1
SVNAGGSNQPQH
>-|TRBJ1-1|TRBV6-5
ASRDRVAEAF
>-|TRBJ2-1|TRBV6-4
ASRVTSGSYNEQF
>-|TRBJ2-1|TRBV5-1
ASSDRGRNEQF
>-|TRBJ1-2|TRBV28
ASKAQAHYGYT
>once|TRBJ2-3|TRBV9
ASSVTGFLADTQY
>-|TRBJ2-3|TRBV4-2
ASSQAGVLADTQY
>-|TRBJ2-2|TRBV4-1
ASSQYIAGGLGELF
>-|TRBJ1-2|TRBV3-1/TRBV3-2
ASSHVEGYT
>once|TRBJ1-1|TRBV28
ASRVGGLTEAF
>-|TRBJ2-5|TRBV5-6
ASNRLAGALRETQY
>-|TRBJ1-1|TRBV18
ASSPVGARVNTEAF
>-|TRBJ1-1|TRBV7-2
ASSLPRGFTEAF
>few|TRBJ2-3|TRBV2
ASSEGLASTDTQY
>once|TRBJ2-7|TRBV19
ASSIASGLLYEQY
>once|TRBJ2-1|TRBV24-1
ATSDYVGRGYNEQF
>-|TRBJ2-1|TRBV4-3
ASSQDASGSYNEQF
>-|TRBJ2-1|TRBV9
ASSARLAGVSASVNEQF
>-|TRBJ1-4|TRBV27
ASSFHGGREKLF
>-|TRBJ1-6|TRBV18
ASSRYPPTDNSPLH
>once|TRBJ2-4|TRBV7-2
ASSYGLAGNIQY
>-|TRBJ1-1|TRBV6-5
ASLRVNTEAF
>-|TRBJ1-2|TRBV7-2
ASSPPGGANYGYT
>-|TRBJ1-1|TRBV27
ASSLFRSTEAF
>-|TRBJ2-1|TRBV7-8
ASSWTSGARF
>-|TRBJ1-1|TRBV7-8
ASSPSSGELSATEAF
>few|TRBJ1-4|TRBV7-9
ASSLEGTAWPNEKLF
>-|TRBJ2-7|TRBV5-1
ASSYPGQGNEQY
>-|TRBJ2-5|TRBV9
ASSPPGQGAQETQY
>-|TRBJ2-7|TRBV3-1/TRBV3-2
ASSQKLRGLAGVREQY